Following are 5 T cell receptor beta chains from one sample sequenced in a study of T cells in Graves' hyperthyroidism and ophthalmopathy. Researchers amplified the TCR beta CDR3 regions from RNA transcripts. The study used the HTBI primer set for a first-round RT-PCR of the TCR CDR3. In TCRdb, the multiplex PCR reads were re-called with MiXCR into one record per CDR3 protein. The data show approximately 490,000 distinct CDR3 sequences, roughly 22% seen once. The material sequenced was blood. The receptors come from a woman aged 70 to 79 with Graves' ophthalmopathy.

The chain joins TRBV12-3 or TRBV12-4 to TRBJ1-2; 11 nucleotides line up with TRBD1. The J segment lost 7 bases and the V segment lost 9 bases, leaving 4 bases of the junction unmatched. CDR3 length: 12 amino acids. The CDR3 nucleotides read TGTGCCAGTGGACAGGGGGCTTCTGGCTACACCTTC. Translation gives CASGQGASGYTF.

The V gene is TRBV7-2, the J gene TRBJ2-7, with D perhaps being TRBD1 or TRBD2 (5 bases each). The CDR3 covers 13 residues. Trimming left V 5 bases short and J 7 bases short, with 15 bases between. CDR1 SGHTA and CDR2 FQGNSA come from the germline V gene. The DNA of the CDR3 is TGTGCCAGCAGCCGGGACCCCGTGGGGGAGCAGTACTTC. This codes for CASSRDPVGEQYF.

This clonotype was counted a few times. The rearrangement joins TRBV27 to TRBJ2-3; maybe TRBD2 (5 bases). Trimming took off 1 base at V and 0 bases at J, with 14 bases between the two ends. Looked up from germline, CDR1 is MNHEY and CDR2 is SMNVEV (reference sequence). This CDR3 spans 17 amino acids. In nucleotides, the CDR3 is TGTGCCAGCAGTTTATTCATTTCGGGCGGGAGCACAGATACGCAGTATTTT. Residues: CASSLFISGGSTDTQYF.

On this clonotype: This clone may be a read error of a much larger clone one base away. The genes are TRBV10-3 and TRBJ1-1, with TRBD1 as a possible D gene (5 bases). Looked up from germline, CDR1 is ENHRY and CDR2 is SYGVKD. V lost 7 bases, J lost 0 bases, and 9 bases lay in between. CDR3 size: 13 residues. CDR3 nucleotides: TGTGCCATCACGGGGGAAGTGAACACTGAAGCTTTCTTT. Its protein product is CAITGEVNTEAFF.

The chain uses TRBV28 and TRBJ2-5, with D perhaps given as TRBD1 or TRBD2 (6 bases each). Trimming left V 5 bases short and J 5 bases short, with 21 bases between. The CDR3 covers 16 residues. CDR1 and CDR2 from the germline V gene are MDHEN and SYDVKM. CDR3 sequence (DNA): TGTGCCAGCAGTGCGCAATCGGGGGCAGCAGGGGAGACCCAGTACTTC. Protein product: CASSAQSGAAGETQYF.